These T cell receptor beta chains were read from a single sample in a study of radiation and T cells in renal cell carcinoma. Here immunoSEQ multiplex PCR was the method, and the copy in TCRdb shows in-frame clones only, minus some. The table lists some 150,000 clones, approximately 87% of them singletons. The sequencing used blood, collected from a patient whose treatment included radiotherapy and nephrectomy. Every receptor here comes from a woman aged 50 to 60 with renal cell carcinoma. The CDR3 runs from the conserved cysteine through the conserved F or W. A D gene is named only where the DNA matches it firmly. Only part of the rows carry a size: once, few, many, or a class if the clone is expanded.

size,V,J,D,CDR3,DNA
NA,TRBV5-4,TRBJ2-7,TRBD1,CASSLARGSSYEQYF,TGTGCCAGCAGCTTGGCCAGGGGGAGCTCCTACGAGCAGTACTTC
NA,TRBV10-3,TRBJ1-4,TRBD1,CAISEMTGSEKLFF,TGTGCCATCAGTGAGATGACAGGGAGTGAAAAACTGTTTTTT
few,TRBV9,TRBJ2-2,TRBD2,CASSAGTSEITGELFF,TGTGCCAGCAGCGCCGGGACTAGCGAGATCACCGGGGAGCTGTTTTTT
few,TRBV7-2,TRBJ1-1,NA,CASSLGQGLGEAFF,TGTGCCAGCAGCTTAGGCCAGGGTTTGGGTGAAGCTTTCTTT
NA,TRBV10-1,TRBJ2-5,TRBD2,CASSGGLAGGQETQYF,TGCGCCAGCAGTGGTGGGCTAGCGGGAGGGCAAGAGACCCAGTACTTC
NA,TRBV2,TRBJ2-7,TRBD2,CASSVVGGQTYEQYF,TGTGCCAGCAGTGTCGTGGGAGGGCAAACCTACGAGCAGTACTTC
NA,TRBV4-1,TRBJ2-5,NA,CASSARHGTFQETQYF,TGCGCCAGCAGCGCGAGACATGGAACTTTCCAAGAGACCCAGTACTTC
NA,TRBV7-8,TRBJ2-7,NA,CASSLAAPLGVYEQYF,TGTGCCAGCAGCTTGGCTGCTCCCCTCGGGGTCTACGAGCAGTACTTC
NA,TRBV19,TRBJ1-4,NA,CATSKRASTTNEKLFF,TGTGCCACCTCTAAAAGAGCATCAACAACTAATGAAAAACTGTTTTTT
NA,TRBV5-1,TRBJ1-1,NA,CASSLAGRNTEAFF,TGCGCCAGCAGCTTGGCCGGAAGGAACACTGAAGCTTTCTTT
NA,TRBV2,TRBJ2-2,NA,CASSPRRGRSMTGELFF,TGTGCCAGCAGCCCCCGGCGGGGGCGATCAATGACCGGGGAGCTGTTTTTT
NA,TRBV6-6,TRBJ1-1,TRBD1,CASSYPRTGEAFF,TGTGCCAGCAGTTACCCTAGGACAGGAGAAGCTTTCTTT
NA,TRBV5-6,TRBJ2-3,NA,CASSLIPSSSTDTQYF,TGTGCCAGCAGCTTAATCCCTTCTTCTAGCACAGATACGCAGTATTTT
NA,TRBV7-9,TRBJ2-2,NA,CASIVPAVPGELFF,TGTGCCAGCATCGTGCCAGCCGTCCCCGGGGAGCTGTTTTTT
NA,TRBV27,TRBJ1-2,NA,CASSLFGGRGGYTF,TGTGCCAGCAGTTTATTTGGGGGAAGGGGAGGCTACACCTTC
few,TRBV30,TRBJ1-1,NA,CAWSRRDTEAFF,TGTGCCTGGAGTAGAAGGGACACTGAAGCTTTCTTT
NA,TRBV6-5,TRBJ1-2,NA,CASSYSLGTGLGYTF,TGTGCCAGCAGTTACTCGTTGGGAACGGGACTAGGCTACACCTTC
NA,TRBV5-1,TRBJ1-5,NA,CASSLAGRASGQPQHF,TGCGCCAGCAGCTTGGCCGGTCGAGCCTCAGGTCAGCCCCAGCATTTT
NA,TRBV9,TRBJ1-2,TRBD1,CASSVGAGTGGGYTF,TGTGCCAGCAGCGTAGGAGCCGGGACAGGGGGCGGCTACACCTTC
NA,TRBV5-4,TRBJ2-1,NA,CASSLGGSYNEQFF,TGTGCCAGCAGCTTAGGGGGGTCCTACAATGAGCAGTTCTTC
NA,TRBV5-4,TRBJ1-2,TRBD1,CASSLLRDRGSNYGYTF,TGTGCCAGCAGCTTACTCCGGGACAGGGGCTCCAACTATGGCTACACCTTC
NA,TRBV9,TRBJ2-5,NA,CASSVVDSQETQYF,TGTGCCAGCAGCGTAGTGGACTCCCAAGAGACCCAGTACTTC
NA,TRBV6-5,TRBJ1-5,NA,CASSYTPDSNQPQHF,TGTGCCAGCAGTTATACCCCTGATAGCAATCAGCCCCAGCATTTT
NA,TRBV30,TRBJ2-7,TRBD2,CAWSRVAGQYEQYF,TGTGCCTGGAGTAGGGTAGCGGGGCAATACGAGCAGTACTTC
NA,TRBV10-1,TRBJ1-3,NA,CASSPGGLYSGNTIYF,TGCGCCAGCAGTCCCGGGGGTCTTTACTCTGGAAACACCATATATTTT
NA,TRBV19,TRBJ1-4,NA,CASSSYSATNEKLFF,TGTGCCAGTAGTTCCTATTCAGCAACTAATGAAAAACTGTTTTTT
NA,TRBV9,TRBJ1-5,NA,CASSLGQSSNQPQHF,TGTGCCAGCAGCCTCGGACAGAGTAGCAATCAGCCCCAGCATTTT
NA,TRBV5-1,TRBJ1-1,NA,CASSLKVSPNTEAFF,TGCGCCAGCAGCTTGAAAGTCAGCCCGAACACTGAAGCTTTCTTT
NA,TRBV29-1,TRBJ2-5,TRBD2,CSFDRGDGEETQYF,TGCAGCTTCGACCGGGGGGACGGAGAAGAGACCCAGTACTTC
NA,TRBV18,TRBJ2-5,TRBD1,CASSQGAEETQYF,TGTGCCAGCTCACAGGGGGCAGAAGAGACCCAGTACTTC
once,TRBV5-4,TRBJ1-2,NA,CASSLDTFYGYTF,TGTGCCAGCAGTTTGGACACATTCTATGGCTACACCTTC
NA,TRBV9,TRBJ2-3,TRBD2,CASSVGSSGTTDTQYF,TGTGCCAGCAGCGTAGGGTCTAGCGGAACCACAGATACGCAGTATTTT
NA,TRBV9,TRBJ1-2,TRBD1,CASSETGKSHYGYTF,TGTGCCAGCAGCGAGACAGGGAAGAGTCACTATGGCTACACCTTC
NA,TRBV2,TRBJ1-3,NA,CASSPTRYTIYF,TGTGCCAGCAGTCCCACACGGTACACCATATATTTT
NA,TRBV5-1,TRBJ2-7,TRBD2,CASSLEGLAGARGQYF,TGCGCCAGCAGCTTGGAGGGACTAGCGGGCGCCCGAGGGCAGTACTTC
once,TRBV7-2,TRBJ1-2,NA,CASSLSQDYGYTF,TGTGCCAGCAGCTTATCGCAGGACTATGGCTACACCTTC
NA,TRBV9,TRBJ2-2,NA,CASSDLTVNTGELFF,TGTGCCAGCAGCGATCTGACGGTGAACACCGGGGAGCTGTTTTTT
NA,TRBV7-2,TRBJ1-2,NA,CASSLAPGPQNTPSANYGYTF,TGTGCCAGCAGCTTAGCCCCCGGACCGCAGAACACCCCATCGGCTAACTATGGCTACACCTTC
NA,TRBV7-2,TRBJ2-1,NA,CASSLRGWNEQFF,TGTGCCAGCAGCTTGCGCGGGTGGAATGAGCAGTTCTTC
few,TRBV5-1,TRBJ1-4,TRBD1,CASSLGQGPEKLFF,TGCGCCAGCAGCTTGGGACAGGGCCCTGAAAAACTGTTTTTT
NA,TRBV2,TRBJ1-2,NA,CASSVQTNYGYTF,TGTGCCAGCAGTGTCCAGACTAACTATGGCTACACCTTC
NA,TRBV10-3,TRBJ1-1,TRBD1,CALKGQEDTEAFF,TGTGCCTTAAAGGGACAGGAAGACACTGAAGCTTTCTTT
NA,TRBV5-1,TRBJ2-1,TRBD1,CASTETGGGLYNEQFF,TGCGCCAGCACCGAGACAGGGGGCGGACTTTACAATGAGCAGTTCTTC